The source of this TCR beta chain is a study of cytomegalovirus exposure and HLA in healthy donors. The PCR ran on 60 Vbeta and 13 Jbeta primers. TCRdb's copy holds only in-frame clones and misses some; the assay was immunoSEQ multiplex PCR. The sample has about 80,000 clones, around 82% seen once. The V and J ends lost 1 base and 3 bases, in that order; junction bases with no gene match: 3. Germline lookup yields CDR1 PRHDT and CDR2 FYEKMQ (reference sequence). The length of the CDR3 is 15 residues. V usage is TRBV13 and J usage is TRBJ2-5; 9 bases are a match to TRBD1. Sequencing used PBMCs. The receptor was derived from a man aged 50 to 60 in good health and CMV-seronegative. CDR3 sequence (DNA): TGTGCCAGCAGCTTAGTCGGGGACAGGGAAGAGACCCAGTACTTC. This codes for CASSLVGDREETQYF.